The next 27 T cell receptor beta chains were all read from a single sample in a study of T cells in Graves' hyperthyroidism and ophthalmopathy. Amplification targeted TCR beta CDR3 regions from RNA transcripts. Carried out on the TCR CDR3, a first-round RT-PCR used the HTBI primer set. TCRdb called the multiplex PCR reads again in MiXCR, with one record for every CDR3 protein. The sample has under 400,000 distinct CDR3 sequences; approximately 15% are singletons. The sample taken for sequencing was blood. The receptors shown here come from a woman aged 60-75 years with Graves' hyperthyroidism.

In its sample, this clonotype was seen many times. The genes are TRBV20-1 and TRBJ2-1; 7 bases are shared with TRBD2. V gave up 5 bases and J gave up 2 bases; unmatched junction bases: 3. The CDR3 sequence is 13 residues long. Per germline, CDR1 DFQATT and CDR2 SNEGSKA (reference sequence). The CDR3 sequence is CSAWDYTYNEQFF. DNA for the CDR3: TGCAGTGCTTGGGACTATACCTACAATGAGCAGTTCTTC.

This clonotype was recorded many times. The CDR3 DNA reads as TGTGCCATCTCGGGAAGCGGGGCTAGCGGGAGGGCCATTCATGGCAATGAGCAGTTCTTC. Protein: CAISGSGASGRAIHGNEQFF. The rearrangement uses TRBV10-3 and TRBJ2-1, with 12 bases identical to TRBD2. Trimming took 8 bases from V and 6 from J; bases not matched to a gene: 23. Germline lookup yields CDR1 ENHRY and CDR2 SYGVKD. CDR3 size: 20 residues.

The genes are TRBV5-1 and TRBJ2-2; 10 bases are a match to TRBD2. J was trimmed by 4 bases and V by 5 bases; bases with no gene match: 5. The CDR3 covers 15 residues. The germline gives CDR1 SGHRS, CDR2 YFSETQ. In nucleotides, the CDR3 is TGCGCCAGCAGACCAAGCGGGAGGGTCACCGGGGAGCTGTTTTTT. This codes for CASRPSGRVTGELFF.

The chain employs TRBV7-6 and TRBJ2-1; TRBD1 agrees at 8 bases. The germline CDR1 and CDR2 sequences are SGHVS and FNYEAQ. The CDR3 contains 16 residues. V lost 2 bases, J lost 10 bases, and 13 bases stayed unmatched. CDR3 nucleotides: TGTGCCAGCAGCTTAATCGGCCCGACAGGGGAAAGAGAGCAGTTCTTC. This translates into CASSLIGPTGEREQFF.

The V call is TRBV11-3, the J call TRBJ2-7; D remains ambiguous. There are 12 residues in the CDR3. The germline gives CDR1 SGHNT, CDR2 YENEEA. The V and J ends lost 5 bases and 2 bases respectively, with 7 bases between them. Written as DNA, the CDR3 is TGTGCCAGCAGCCCGGATGCCTACGAGCAGTACTTC. Translated, it gives CASSPDAYEQYF.

This clonotype has ten or more counts. The chain employs TRBV29-1 and TRBJ2-4, with a weak D call TRBD1 (6 bases). Per the germline V gene, CDR1 is SQVTM and CDR2 is ANQGSEA. This CDR3 comprises 14 residues. Trimming took off 5 bases at V and 7 bases at J, with 18 bases between the two ends. This chain's CDR3 is CSVRQAYTGNIQYF. CDR3 DNA: TGCAGCGTTCGACAGGCCTACACGGGGAACATTCAGTACTTC.

This clonotype was counted only a few times. In nucleotides, the CDR3 is TGTGCCAGCAAGGTTGAGCCCCTGGAGGACACCATATATTTT. This translates into CASKVEPLEDTIYF. The V gene is TRBV2, the J gene TRBJ1-3; no clear D gene. Germline assignment: CDR1 SNHLY and CDR2 FYNNEI. The CDR3 loop spans 14 amino acids. V was pared by 7 bases and J by 8 bases, with 18 bases between.

This clonotype was seen many times. The chain has TRBV7-8 and TRBJ2-5, with D unclear. With 1 base removed from V and 0 bases from J, the gap between germline ends came to 12 bases. Germline loops: CDR1 SGHVS, CDR2 FQNEAQ. This CDR3 spans 16 amino acids. The CDR3 nucleotides are TGTGCCAGCAGCTTAGGGGTAGGCAAATACCAAGAGACCCAGTACTTC. Its protein is CASSLGVGKYQETQYF.

This clonotype was picked up many times. The V and J genes are TRBV12-3 or TRBV12-4 and TRBJ1-2; D is uncertain. The CDR3 totals 16 residues. V was trimmed by 5 bases and J by 4 bases, leaving 20 bases between them. The CDR3 region has the DNA TGTGCCAGCAGTCGGGCAGGTACGACGGCTATCTATGGCTACACCTTC. It yields the protein CASSRAGTTAIYGYTF.

V and J are TRBV19 and TRBJ2-7, with 8 bases lining up with TRBD2. Unmatched junction bases numbered 8, after V lost 4 bases and J lost 3 bases. Germline CDR1 reads LNHDA; CDR2 reads SQIVND (reference sequence). This CDR3 is 15 amino acids long. CDR3 nucleotide sequence: TGTGCCAGTAGTAGCGGGACTAGGGGCGTCTACGAGCAGTACTTC. Protein sequence: CASSSGTRGVYEQYF.

This clonotype was recorded at least ten times. The V and J genes are TRBV12-3 or TRBV12-4 and TRBJ2-2; D is possibly TRBD2 (6 bases). This CDR3 is 13 amino acids long. V was cut by 3 bases and J by 6 bases, with 8 bases left in between. The CDR3 spells CASSFGLPGELFF. DNA of the CDR3: TGTGCCAGCAGTTTCGGACTACCCGGGGAGCTGTTTTTT.

As concerns this clonotype: The conserved closing phenylalanine or tryptophan is absent in this CDR3, likely reflecting a read error. The gene calls are TRBV11-3 and TRBJ2-7, with a tentative D call TRBD2 (5 bases). CDR1 is SGHNT, CDR2 YENEEA, per germline. V was trimmed by 7 bases and J by 5 bases, leaving 15 bases between them. This CDR3 comprises 13 residues. DNA for the CDR3: TGTGCCAGCACCCGCGGAGGACGCCACGAGCAGTACCTC. This sequence encodes CASTRGGRHEQYL.

This clonotype has ten or more counts. This chain links TRBV5-1 with TRBJ2-7; 7 nucleotides match TRBD1. The CDR3 runs to 13 residues. V lost 4 bases to trimming and J lost 6 bases; unmatched junction nucleotides: 7. Germline lookup yields CDR1 SGHRS and CDR2 YFSETQ. The CDR3 DNA reads TGCGCCAGCAGCACCACAGGGGTCTCCGAGCAGTACTTC. It is translated as CASSTTGVSEQYF.

In this sample, this clonotype turned up many times. The rearrangement joins TRBV28 to TRBJ1-5; D not resolved. Trimming left V 7 bases short and J 5 bases short, with 18 bases between. Germline CDR1 MDHEN, CDR2 SYDVKM. The CDR3 spans 15 residues. CDR3 DNA sequence: TGTGCCAGCAACCACCACCCCCCGGGAGATCAGCCCCAGCATTTT. Its protein product is CASNHHPPGDQPQHF. The complete variable domain, with remaining parts taken from reference TRBV28 and TRBJ1-5, reads DVKVTQSSRYLVKRTGEKVFLECVQDMDHENMFWYRQDPGLGLRLIYFSYDVKMKEKGDIPEGYSVSREKKERFSLILESASTNQTSMYLCASNHHPPGDQPQHFGDGTRLSIL.

V usage is TRBV5-6 and J usage is TRBJ2-1, with a weak D call TRBD1 (6 bases). This CDR3 is 16 amino acids long. CDR1 is SGHDT and CDR2 is YYEEEE in the germline V gene. V lost 1 base and J lost 5, with 16 bases in between. CDR3 amino acids: CASSLKRQGWNNEQFF. CDR3 bases: TGTGCCAGCAGCTTGAAACGGCAGGGGTGGAACAATGAGCAGTTCTTC.

V usage is TRBV20-1 and J usage is TRBJ2-3, with 10 bases matching TRBD1. The germline V gene encodes CDR1 DFQATT and CDR2 SNEGSKA (reference sequence). Trimming took 6 bases from V and 4 from J; bases not matched to a gene: 4. The CDR3 contains 13 residues. This CDR3 reads CSATGTGADTQYF. Written as DNA, the CDR3 is TGCAGTGCGACCGGGACAGGGGCAGATACGCAGTATTTT.

CDR3 protein: CASSLAGTGISGELFF. CDR3 DNA: TGTGCCAGCAGCTTAGCCGGGACAGGGATTTCCGGGGAGCTGTTTTTT. The gene calls are TRBV7-8 and TRBJ2-2, with 9 bases aligning to TRBD1. This CDR3 region has 16 residues. Unmatched junction bases numbered 5, after V lost 0 bases and J lost 6 bases. Germline assignment: CDR1 SGHVS and CDR2 FQNEAQ.

This clonotype occurred many times. This chain connects TRBV5-1 to TRBJ2-5, with D maybe TRBD1 (6 bases). Per germline, CDR1 SGHRS and CDR2 YFSETQ. CDR3 length equals 16 residues. The V and J ends lost 4 bases and 2 bases respectively, with 18 bases between them. DNA of the CDR3: TGCGCCAGCAGCCTCCTCAGGGGTCGGGGACAAGAGACCCAGTACTTC. This encodes CASSLLRGRGQETQYF.

In this sample, this clonotype turned up many times. CDR3 sequence: CSASRIYEQYF. The DNA for the CDR3 is TGCAGTGCCTCACGGATATACGAGCAGTACTTC. The chain has TRBV20-1 and TRBJ2-7; D is unclear. V was shortened by 6 bases and J by 4 bases, with 10 bases between the two germline ends. The CDR3 consists of 11 residues. Germline V lookup: CDR1 DFQATT, CDR2 SNEGSKA (reference sequence).

This clonotype was counted many times. The chain has TRBV28 and TRBJ2-1; a weak D match, TRBD2 (7 bases). The CDR3 is 14 amino acids. The V end lost 6 bases, the J end lost 0 bases, and 9 bases lay between the germline ends. The V gene's germline CDR1 is MDHEN and CDR2 SYDVKM. The CDR3 reads CASRAGASYNEQFF. Here the CDR3 DNA reads TGTGCCAGCAGGGCGGGGGCCTCCTACAATGAGCAGTTCTTC.

This clonotype was observed a few times. This may stem from a read error, because a much larger clone lies one nucleotide away. This is likely a read error, given that the CDR3 carries no conserved phenylalanine or tryptophan at its end. The J gene is TRBJ1-1, the V gene TRBV2; 10 positions agree with TRBD1. CDR3 length: 14 amino acids. V trimming: 2 bases; J trimming: 5 bases; junction bases outside the gene matches: 2. Per the germline V gene, CDR1 is SNHLY and CDR2 is FYNNEI. The CDR3 here is CASSELGQGTEAFL. Written as DNA, the CDR3 is TGTGCCAGCAGTGAATTGGGACAGGGGACTGAAGCTTTCCTT.

This clonotype appeared many times. This chain connects TRBV6-1 to TRBJ2-1, with D possibly being TRBD1 (5 bases). V was pared by 3 bases and J by 11 bases, with 20 bases between. The CDR3 runs to 15 residues. CDR1 is MNHNS, CDR2 SASEGT, per germline. The CDR3 nucleotides are TGTGCCAGCAGTGATTCCATTAGGGGTCAGCCACAGCAGTTCTTC. It yields the protein CASSDSIRGQPQQFF.

This clonotype was detected ten times or more. The J gene is TRBJ1-3, the V gene TRBV9; no clear D gene. Trimming cost V 0 bases and J 0 bases, with 7 bases left between them. The germline CDR1 and CDR2 sequences are SGDLS and YYNGEE. This CDR3 has 15 residues. CDR3 region: CASSVAGISGNTIYF. CDR3 sequence (DNA): TGTGCCAGCAGCGTAGCGGGCATCTCTGGAAACACCATATATTTT. Together with reference TRBV9 and TRBJ1-3, the CDR3 gives the full variable domain: DSGVTQTPKHLITATGQRVTLRCSPRSGDLSVYWYQQSLDQGLQFLIQYYNGEERAKGNILERFSAQQFPDLHSELNLSSLELGDSALYFCASSVAGISGNTIYFGEGSWLTVV.

The sample holds many counts of this clonotype. The chain employs TRBV27 and TRBJ2-3; 7 positions agree with TRBD2. The V gene's germline CDR1 is MNHEY and CDR2 SMNVEV (reference sequence). The length of the CDR3 is 13 residues. With 6 bases clipped from V and 8 bases from J, the junction kept 8 bases outside the gene matches. Written as DNA, the CDR3 is TGTGCCAGCAGCCGGGACGGGGGGAGTACGCAGTATTTT. Protein: CASSRDGGSTQYF.

At least ten counts were recorded for this clonotype. V and J are TRBV6-1 and TRBJ2-5, with D maybe TRBD1 (5 bases). The germline V and J ends were trimmed by 5 bases and 1 base, with 17 bases remaining between them. The CDR3 spans 16 residues. Germline assignment: CDR1 MNHNS and CDR2 SASEGT. The CDR3 sequence: CASSYRQELFQETQYF. Written as DNA, the CDR3 is TGTGCCAGCAGTTACAGGCAGGAACTCTTCCAAGAGACCCAGTACTTC.

The DNA for the CDR3 is TGTGCCAGCATGGATGGGGCCTTGGAGCAGTACTTC. Its translation is CASMDGALEQYF. J is TRBJ2-7 and V is TRBV25-1; tentative D call: TRBD1 (5 bases). In germline, CDR1 is MGHDK, CDR2 SYGVNS. Trimming cost V 7 bases and J 7 bases, with 14 bases left between them. CDR3 size: 12 residues.

The table lists this clonotype with many counts. CDR3 in amino acids: CASGDYRTYEQYF. CDR3 in DNA: TGCGCCAGCGGGGACTACCGGACATACGAGCAGTACTTC. This chain joins TRBV10-2 and TRBJ2-7; 7 nucleotides agree with TRBD2. The CDR3 sequence is 13 residues long. Unmatched junction bases numbered 8, after V lost 8 bases and J lost 4 bases. CDR1 is WSHSY and CDR2 is SAAADI in the germline V gene.